The sequence of this T cell receptor beta chain was determined in a study of shared clonotypes between healthy human individuals. Findings and limits, study-wide: Estimated richness was generally greater in naive than memory subsets.

This CDR3 comprises 13 residues. CDR1 and CDR2 (germline): LNHDA, SQIVND (reference sequence). The ends were cut back, 7 bases at V and 6 bases at J, with 16 bases in the middle. As for this clone: The antigen remains unidentified.

Profiled with immunoSEQ multiplex PCR; TCRdb holds only in-frame clones, not every one. This table has about 2.4 million clones, over 85% appearing once. Sequencing was performed on naive CD4+ T cells from PBMCs. This sample's subset: CD45RA+ positively selected. V and J are TRBV19 and TRBJ2-7; perhaps TRBD2 as D (6 bases). The source is a man between 18 and 35 years old in good health. Some clones in this sample may be carry-over from other donors' samples. The CDR3 region is CASMSSVPPEQYF. In DNA form, the CDR3 reads TGTGCCAGTATGTCTAGCGTTCCCCCCGAGCAGTACTTC. The full variable domain, completed using reference TRBV19 and TRBJ2-7, is DGGITQSPKYLFRKEGQNVTLSCEQNLNHDAMYWYRQDPGQGLRLIYYSQIVNDFQKGDIAEGYSVSREKKESFPLTVTSAQKNPTAFYLCASMSSVPPEQYFGPGTRLTVT.